Shown below are 30 T cell receptor beta chains from a single sample sequenced in a study of shared clonotypes between healthy human individuals. Profiling relied on immunoSEQ multiplex PCR, and the TCRdb table lists in-frame clones only, not all of them. The data hold about 510,000 clones, with 79% observed a single time. Sequencing used PBMCs. These receptors all stem from a woman aged 40 to 49 in good health. Some clones in this sample may be carry-over from other donors' samples.

The chain employs TRBV5-4 and TRBJ1-1, with D possibly matching TRBD1 (5 bases). The ends were cut back, 3 bases at V and 2 bases at J, with 17 bases in the middle. CDR1 and CDR2 from the germline V gene are SGHNT and YYREEE (reference sequence). CDR3 length: 16 residues. CDR3 DNA sequence: TGTGCCAGCAGCTCAGGGCACAGCGGGGTAAACACTGAAGCTTTCTTT. It yields the protein CASSSGHSGVNTEAFF.

The genes are TRBV6-1 and TRBJ2-1, with 7 nucleotides matching TRBD2. The CDR3 is 14 amino acids. Germline lookup yields CDR1 MNHNS and CDR2 SASEGT. Trimming at V came to 6 bases and at J to 8 bases, leaving 10 bases not matched to a gene. CDR3 amino acids: CASSPRVGGYEQFF. Written as DNA, the CDR3 is TGTGCCAGCAGCCCCAGGGTGGGAGGGTATGAGCAGTTCTTC.

This clone was counted once. This chain links TRBV9 with TRBJ2-7; 9 nucleotides match TRBD2. With V trimmed by 3 bases and J by 6 bases, 7 bases remained unmatched. Looked up from germline, CDR1 is SGDLS and CDR2 is YYNGEE. The CDR3 consists of 14 residues. The CDR3 is CASSAVTSGGEQYF. The CDR3 bases are TGTGCCAGCAGCGCCGTGACTAGCGGTGGCGAGCAGTACTTC.

The V gene is TRBV11-2, the J gene TRBJ2-2; 7 bases are shared with TRBD1. Germline CDR1 is SGHAT and CDR2 is FQNNGV. J was trimmed by 5 bases and V by 5 bases; bases with no gene match: 5. The CDR3 loop spans 14 amino acids. CDR3 residues: CASSLGQTTGELFF. CDR3 sequence (DNA): TGTGCCAGCAGCCTGGGACAGACGACCGGGGAGCTGTTTTTT.

This chain connects TRBV4-1 to TRBJ1-2; a possible D gene is TRBD1 (6 bases). The length of the CDR3 is 14 residues. Per the germline V gene, CDR1 is MGHRA and CDR2 is YSYEKL. The germline V and J ends were trimmed by 1 base and 8 bases, with 14 bases remaining between them. This chain's CDR3 is CASSQVLQGLGYTF. The CDR3 nucleotides read TGCGCCAGCAGCCAAGTATTACAGGGCTTGGGCTACACCTTC.

The rearrangement joins TRBV29-1 to TRBJ2-1; D is possibly TRBD1 (5 bases). V shed 7 bases and J shed 0 bases, with 19 bases lying between them. Germline CDR1 reads SQVTM; CDR2 reads ANQGSEA. The CDR3 is made up of 16 amino acids. This chain's CDR3 is CSADGRTLSSYNEQFF. CDR3 coding DNA: TGCAGCGCCGACGGTCGGACACTAAGCTCCTACAATGAGCAGTTCTTC.

The chain has TRBV4-3 and TRBJ2-5, with 8 bases fitting TRBD1. J was trimmed by 5 bases and V by 0 bases; bases with no gene match: 5. This CDR3 is 15 amino acids long. Germline values: CDR1 LGHNA, CDR2 YSLEER. The CDR3 bases are TGCGCCAGCAGCCAAGATGACAGGGGTTGGGAGACCCAGTACTTC. Translating it yields CASSQDDRGWETQYF.

The CDR3 protein is CASGHDRGPTDTQYF. The CDR3 nucleotides are TGTGCTAGTGGTCACGACAGGGGGCCCACAGATACGCAGTATTTT. This sequence joins TRBV12-5 and TRBJ2-3; TRBD1 agrees at 10 bases. Germline V gene lookup returns CDR1 LGHNT and CDR2 FRNRAP. Trimming removed 5 bases from V and 2 bases from J; junction bases left unmatched: 4. This CDR3 contains 15 residues.

This clone showed up just a few times. V usage is TRBV5-1 and J usage is TRBJ1-5; no reliable D call. Germline lookup yields CDR1 SGHRS and CDR2 YFSETQ. The V gene lost 2 bases and the J gene lost 4 bases, with 10 bases spanning the gap. CDR3 length equals 14 residues. CDR3: CASSLGGPNQPQHF. The CDR3 DNA follows: TGCGCCAGCAGCTTAGGTGGGCCAAATCAGCCCCAGCATTTT.

This clone was picked up a small number of times. The rearrangement uses TRBV11-1 and TRBJ2-5; unclear D gene. Germline V gene lookup returns CDR1 SGHAT and CDR2 FQDESV (reference sequence). The CDR3 runs to 13 residues. The germline V and J ends were trimmed by 5 bases and 5 bases, with 12 bases remaining between them. In DNA form, the CDR3 reads TGTGCCAGCAGCCCCAGGAGCGTGGAGACCCAGTACTTC. It codes for CASSPRSVETQYF. The full variable domain, completed using reference TRBV11-1 and TRBJ2-5, is EAEVAQSPRYKITEKSQAVAFWCDPISGHATLYWYRQILGQGPELLVQFQDESVVDDSQLPKDRFSAERLKGVDSTLKIQPAELGDSAMYLCASSPRSVETQYFGPGTRLLVL.

This chain uses TRBV28 with TRBJ2-3, with 10 bases fitting TRBD2. This CDR3 is 17 amino acids long. The V and J ends lost 8 bases and 2 bases, in that order; junction bases with no gene match: 13. Germline CDR1 reads MDHEN; CDR2 reads SYDVKM. The CDR3 protein is CASHQQLAGRITDTQYF. Here the CDR3 DNA reads TGTGCCAGCCATCAGCAACTAGCGGGACGGATCACAGATACGCAGTATTTT.

This sequence joins TRBV10-3 and TRBJ2-2; D gene unclear. From germline, CDR1 is ENHRY and CDR2 SYGVKD. Trimming took off 7 bases at V and 5 bases at J, with 14 bases between the two ends. The CDR3 runs 14 residues. DNA of the CDR3: TGTGCCATCAAGGGAAGGGCGGAAACCGGGGAGCTGTTTTTT. Amino acids: CAIKGRAETGELFF.

This clone appeared a few times. The chain is built from TRBV6-5 and TRBJ1-1; D gene ambiguous. Between the trimmed V and J ends, which lost 2 bases and 7 bases, there was a span of 5 bases. The CDR3 has 11 amino acids. Per germline, CDR1 MNHEY and CDR2 SVGAGI. The CDR3 protein is CASSYRSEAFF. CDR3 coding DNA: TGTGCCAGCAGTTACAGGAGTGAAGCTTTCTTT.

The rearrangement joins TRBV6-5 to TRBJ2-7; 8 bases agree with TRBD2. The V segment lost 0 bases and the J segment 2 bases; nucleotides outside the gene matches: 6. CDR1 MNHEY and CDR2 SVGAGI come from the germline V gene. The CDR3 is 16 residues long. The CDR3 region is CASSYSSSGFTYEQYF. In DNA, the CDR3 is TGTGCCAGCAGTTACTCGTCTAGCGGGTTTACCTACGAGCAGTACTTC.

The chain joins TRBV30 to TRBJ2-3, with no clear D. There are 13 residues in the CDR3. With 4 bases removed from V and 1 base from J, the gap between germline ends came to 9 bases. Germline V gene lookup returns CDR1 GTSNPN and CDR2 SVGIG (reference sequence). CDR3 protein: CAWNVAGTDTQYF. The CDR3 nucleotides are TGTGCCTGGAACGTTGCTGGCACAGATACGCAGTATTTT. Supplemented by reference TRBV30 and TRBJ2-3, the full variable domain reads SQTIHQWPATLVQPVGSPLSLECTVEGTSNPNLYWYRQAAGRGLQLLFYSVGIGQISSEVPQNLSASRPQDRQFILSSKKLLLSDSGFYLCAWNVAGTDTQYFGPGTRLTVL.

This chain links TRBV19 with TRBJ2-1; D call uncertain. V was cut by 5 bases and J by 6 bases, with 23 bases left in between. Germline values: CDR1 LNHDA, CDR2 SQIVND (reference sequence). CDR3 length: 17 residues. The CDR3, as DNA: TGTGCCAGTAGTGCTCCTGTGGGAAGACCCAATCCCAATGAGCAGTTCTTC. It encodes CASSAPVGRPNPNEQFF. The full variable domain, rest sourced from reference TRBV19 and TRBJ2-1, is DGGITQSPKYLFRKEGQNVTLSCEQNLNHDAMYWYRQDPGQGLRLIYYSQIVNDFQKGDIAEGYSVSREKKESFPLTVTSAQKNPTAFYLCASSAPVGRPNPNEQFFGPGTRLTVL.

This clone was seen a single time. The gene calls are TRBV10-2 and TRBJ1-5; the D is unclear. The CDR3 contains 15 residues. The germline V gene encodes CDR1 WSHSY and CDR2 SAAADI. V was shortened by 10 bases and J by 0 bases, with 16 bases between the two germline ends. In nucleotides, the CDR3 is TGCGCCACTGTCCGGAACTTCCTTAGCAATCAGCCCCAGCATTTT. This sequence encodes CATVRNFLSNQPQHF.

This clone has only a few counts. The chain carries TRBV29-1 and TRBJ2-1; D is perhaps TRBD2 (6 bases). Germline CDR1 and CDR2: SQVTM and ANQGSEA. The CDR3 is made up of 12 amino acids. V was trimmed by 7 bases and J by 2 bases, leaving 9 bases between them. CDR3 nucleotides: TGCAGCGCTAGCGAGGCCTACAATGAGCAGTTCTTC. Protein product: CSASEAYNEQFF.

J is TRBJ2-7 and V is TRBV28; 7 bases map to TRBD1. Trimming took 5 bases from V and 2 from J; bases not matched to a gene: 9. The CDR3 is made up of 15 amino acids. Germline-derived CDR1 and CDR2 are MDHEN and SYDVKM. DNA of the CDR3: TGTGCCAGCAGTGTAGGCACGGGACAGCCCTACGAGCAGTACTTC. The encoded protein is CASSVGTGQPYEQYF.

The chain combines TRBV18 with TRBJ1-5; D is unclear. The ends were cut back, 6 bases at V and 3 bases at J, with 9 bases in the middle. Germline-derived CDR1 and CDR2 are KGHSH and LQKENI. This CDR3 has 13 amino acids. CDR3 residues: CASSGRINQPQHF. In DNA form, the CDR3 reads TGTGCCAGCTCCGGACGGATCAATCAGCCCCAGCATTTT.

This clone has a single count. The gene calls are TRBV18 and TRBJ2-1, with D possibly TRBD2 on 6 matching bases. The CDR3 runs 15 residues. The V end was cut by 0 bases, the J end by 14 bases, with 20 bases between. The germline V gene has CDR1 KGHSH and CDR2 LQKENI. The DNA of the CDR3 is TGTGCCAGCTCACCACCTGGGGTAGCGGCCTCCTCCGAGTTCTTC. It yields the protein CASSPPGVAASSEFF.

This clone was seen only a few times. The V and J genes are TRBV10-3 and TRBJ1-1, with 7 bases identical to TRBD1. Trimming at V came to 6 bases and at J to 6 bases, leaving 7 bases not matched to a gene. The germline V gene encodes CDR1 ENHRY and CDR2 SYGVKD. The CDR3 has 13 residues. The CDR3 DNA reads as TGTGCCATCAGAGACAGGGAGGGCGCTGAAGCTTTCTTT. Its protein is CAIRDREGAEAFF.

The rearrangement links TRBV5-1 to TRBJ2-1, with D possibly being TRBD2 (6 bases). The CDR3 is made up of 13 amino acids. Germline CDR1 SGHRS, CDR2 YFSETQ. Trimming cost V 3 bases and J 6 bases, with 10 bases left between them. The DNA of the CDR3 is TGCGCCAGCAGCTCGGGGACTTTCAATGAGCAGTTCTTC. It is translated as CASSSGTFNEQFF. The full variable domain, in which reference TRBV5-1 and TRBJ2-1 provide the parts outside the CDR3, is KAGVTQTPRYLIKTRGQQVTLSCSPISGHRSVSWYQQTPGQGLQFLFEYFSETQRNKGNFPGRFSGRQFSNSRSEMNVSTLELGDSALYLCASSSGTFNEQFFGPGTRLTVL.

On this clone: Since a far larger clone is one base different, this is likely a read error. J is TRBJ2-7 and V is TRBV5-1; 8 positions agree with TRBD1. CDR1 SGHRS and CDR2 YFSETQ come from the germline V gene. This CDR3 spans 19 amino acids. Trimming removed 2 bases from V and 1 base from J; junction bases left unmatched: 17. CDR3: CASSLAVRTGGLGSYEQYF. In nucleotides, the CDR3 is TGCGCCAGCAGCTTAGCGGTGAGAACAGGGGGACTGGGGTCCTACGAGCAGTACTTC.

The chain joins TRBV19 to TRBJ1-5; D unclear. Trimming left V 3 bases short and J 4 bases short, with 16 bases between. Germline V gives CDR1 LNHDA, CDR2 SQIVND (reference sequence). This CDR3 is 16 amino acids long. For the CDR3, the DNA is TGTGCCAGTAGTATTTTGTTCAGACAAAAGAATCAGCCCCAGCATTTT. Amino acids: CASSILFRQKNQPQHF.

This sequence joins TRBV5-6 and TRBJ2-5, with D maybe TRBD2 (5 bases). The end of the DNA is better explained by TRBJ2-7, so the J call may be wrong. The germline V gene encodes CDR1 SGHDT and CDR2 YYEEEE. This CDR3 contains 16 residues. The CDR3 spells CASSLGGWGSSYEQYF. The CDR3 nucleotides are TGTGCCAGCAGCTTGGGAGGGTGGGGTAGCTCCTACGAGCAGTACTTC.

As DNA, the CDR3 is TGTGCCAGCAGCAACAGCGGGTACGAGCAGTACTTC. Its translation is CASSNSGYEQYF. The chain links TRBV11-2 to TRBJ2-7, with D possibly matching TRBD2 (6 bases). V was clipped by 5 bases and J by 4 bases, with 9 bases between them. The CDR3 covers 12 residues. Germline assignment: CDR1 SGHAT and CDR2 FQNNGV. The full variable domain, completed using reference TRBV11-2 and TRBJ2-7, is EAGVAQSPRYKIIEKRQSVAFWCNPISGHATLYWYQQILGQGPKLLIQFQNNGVVDDSQLPKDRFSAERLKGVDSTLKIQPAKLEDSAVYLCASSNSGYEQYFGPGTRLTVT.

This clone has only one observation. The chain employs TRBV4-3 and TRBJ2-1, with 13 bases that match TRBD2. The ends lost 0 bases at V and 6 bases at J; junction bases unmatched: 8. Germline assignment: CDR1 LGHNA and CDR2 YSLEER. The CDR3 extends over 18 amino acids. CDR3 residues: CASSQDPGLAGPGNEQFF. The CDR3 nucleotides read TGCGCCAGCAGCCAAGATCCGGGACTAGCGGGGCCTGGCAATGAGCAGTTCTTC.

V gene TRBV19 combines with J gene TRBJ2-1, with a weak D call TRBD2 (6 bases). This CDR3 has 12 residues. Germline values: CDR1 LNHDA, CDR2 SQIVND (reference sequence). With 5 bases removed from V and 9 bases from J, the gap between germline ends came to 11 bases. The CDR3 region is CASSSLASEQFF. CDR3 bases: TGTGCCAGTAGTTCCCTAGCGAGTGAGCAGTTCTTC.

The chain uses TRBV10-3 and TRBJ1-1; 9 nucleotides match TRBD1. V shed 2 bases, J shed 4 bases, and the junction held 2 bases outside the gene matches. The CDR3 runs to 14 residues. Germline loops: CDR1 ENHRY, CDR2 SYGVKD. The CDR3 reads CAISETGGGTEAFF. The CDR3 DNA reads TGTGCCATCAGTGAGACAGGGGGCGGCACTGAAGCTTTCTTT.